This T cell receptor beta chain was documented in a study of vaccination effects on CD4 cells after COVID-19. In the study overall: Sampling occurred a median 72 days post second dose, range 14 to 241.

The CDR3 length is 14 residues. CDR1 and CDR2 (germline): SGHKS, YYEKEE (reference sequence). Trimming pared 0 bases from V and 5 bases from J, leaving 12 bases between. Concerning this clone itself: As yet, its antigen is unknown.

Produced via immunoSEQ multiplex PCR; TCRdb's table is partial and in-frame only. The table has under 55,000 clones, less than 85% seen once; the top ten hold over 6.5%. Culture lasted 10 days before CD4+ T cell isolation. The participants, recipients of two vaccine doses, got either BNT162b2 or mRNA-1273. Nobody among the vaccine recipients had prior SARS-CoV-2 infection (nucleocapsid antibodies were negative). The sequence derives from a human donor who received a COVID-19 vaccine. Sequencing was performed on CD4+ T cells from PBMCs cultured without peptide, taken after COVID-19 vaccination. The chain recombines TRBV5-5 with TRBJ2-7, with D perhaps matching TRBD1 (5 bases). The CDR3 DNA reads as TGTGCCAGCAGCTTGGAACAGGTAACAGACGAGCAGTACTTC. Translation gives CASSLEQVTDEQYF.